Each of the 3 T cell receptor beta chains below was sequenced from the same sample in a study of blood T cells in healthy people across ages. A second PCR, run for about 7 to 11 cycles, used a sample-barcoded 5' primer plus a J-beta primer mix. MiXCR was run by TCRdb on the 5' RACE reads, yielding one entry per CDR3 protein. The sample has 850,000 to 1,100,000 distinct CDR3 sequences; 35% to 40% are singletons. The sequenced sample consisted of blood. These TCRs come from a man aged 18-30 years in good health.

The table lists this clonotype with many counts. The genes are TRBV9 and TRBJ2-1; TRBD1 matches at 10 bases. In germline, CDR1 is SGDLS, CDR2 YYNGEE. The CDR3 is 14 residues long. V shed 7 bases and J 4 bases; nucleotides not matched to a gene: 5. In DNA, the CDR3 is TGTGCCAGCGGGAGGACAGGGGGATACAATGAGCAGTTCTTC. Amino acids: CASGRTGGYNEQFF.

The genes are TRBV9 and TRBJ2-1; 7 bases are a match to TRBD2. Germline CDR1 reads SGDLS; CDR2 reads YYNGEE. The CDR3 has 18 amino acids. Trimming cost V 3 bases and J 0 bases; bases outside gene matches: 12. CDR3 DNA sequence: TGTGCCAGCAGCGAGAGTGGAAAAGGCGGGAGCTCCTACAATGAGCAGTTCTTC. Encoded protein: CASSESGKGGSSYNEQFF.

This rearrangement joins TRBV12-3 or TRBV12-4 to TRBJ2-1; a possible D gene is TRBD1 (6 bases). V gave up 0 bases and J gave up 15 bases, with 15 bases separating them. This CDR3 region has 13 residues. The CDR3 region is CASSLAGGPRRFF. DNA for the CDR3: TGTGCCAGCAGTTTAGCAGGGGGACCCCGACGGTTCTTC.